Listed below are T cell receptor beta chains from one sample, sequenced in a study of graft-versus-host responses after intestinal transplantation. Method: immunoSEQ multiplex PCR; TCRdb's copy keeps in-frame clones and lacks some. The sample contains 80,000 to 100,000 clones, approximately 91% of which appear only once. Their cognate antigens are unknown. The input for sequencing was unstimulated CD4+ T cells sorted from spleen or lymph node cells, taken before intestinal transplant. The receptors derive from a human donor who received an intestinal transplant. CDR3s include the opening cysteine and the closing phenylalanine or tryptophan. D genes are given only for firm matches. Clone size is stated in some rows and not others, as once, few, many or a class when expanded.

d_call: TRBD1; v_call: TRBV19; j_call: TRBJ2-3; clone_size: NA; cdr3_aa: CASSIGQGATDTQYF; cdr3_nt: TGTGCCAGTAGTATAGGACAGGGGGCAACAGATACGCAGTATTTT
d_call: NA; v_call: TRBV15; j_call: TRBJ2-7; clone_size: NA; cdr3_aa: CATSRDYSYEQYF; cdr3_nt: TGTGCCACCAGCAGAGATTACTCCTACGAGCAGTACTTC
d_call: NA; v_call: TRBV7-3; j_call: TRBJ2-1; clone_size: NA; cdr3_aa: CASSLKGLGNEQFF; cdr3_nt: TGTGCCAGCAGTCTAAAGGGGTTGGGGAATGAGCAGTTCTTC
d_call: NA; v_call: TRBV5-1; j_call: TRBJ2-6; clone_size: NA; cdr3_aa: CASSWGWGDRAAGANVLTF; cdr3_nt: TGCGCCAGCAGCTGGGGGTGGGGGGACAGAGCTGCCGGGGCCAACGTCCTGACTTTC
d_call: NA; v_call: TRBV27; j_call: TRBJ2-7; clone_size: NA; cdr3_aa: CASRDGLSVRREQYF; cdr3_nt: TGTGCCAGCAGGGACGGACTCTCCGTGCGGAGGGAGCAGTACTTC
d_call: TRBD1; v_call: TRBV19; j_call: TRBJ1-2; clone_size: NA; cdr3_aa: CASDSDRGRNGYTF; cdr3_nt: TGTGCCAGTGACTCGGACAGGGGGAGGAATGGCTACACCTTC
d_call: TRBD2; v_call: TRBV6-5; j_call: TRBJ2-1; clone_size: NA; cdr3_aa: CAAGTSGKTNEQFF; cdr3_nt: TGTGCCGCGGGGACTAGCGGGAAAACTAATGAGCAGTTCTTC
d_call: NA; v_call: TRBV6-7; j_call: TRBJ1-2; clone_size: NA; cdr3_aa: CASSGGTNREGYTF; cdr3_nt: TGTGCCAGCAGTGGAGGAACTAACAGGGAAGGCTACACCTTC
d_call: TRBD2; v_call: TRBV19; j_call: TRBJ2-4; clone_size: NA; cdr3_aa: CASSTGGGAKNIQYF; cdr3_nt: TGTGCCAGTAGTACGGGCGGGGGAGCCAAAAACATTCAGTACTTC
d_call: TRBD1; v_call: TRBV19; j_call: TRBJ1-1; clone_size: NA; cdr3_aa: CASSIRTGTEAFF; cdr3_nt: TGTGCCAGTAGTATACGGACAGGCACTGAAGCTTTCTTT
d_call: NA; v_call: TRBV19; j_call: TRBJ2-3; clone_size: NA; cdr3_aa: CASSRTLLRADTQYF; cdr3_nt: TGTGCCAGTAGCCGAACTCTCCTTCGGGCAGATACGCAGTATTTT
d_call: NA; v_call: TRBV7-8; j_call: TRBJ2-7; clone_size: NA; cdr3_aa: CASSLVLGRSYEQYF; cdr3_nt: TGTGCCAGCAGCTTAGTATTGGGCCGCTCCTACGAGCAGTACTTC
d_call: NA; v_call: TRBV10-3; j_call: TRBJ2-1; clone_size: NA; cdr3_aa: CAISGPAGSEQFF; cdr3_nt: TGTGCCATCAGTGGGCCGGCGGGCAGTGAGCAGTTCTTC
d_call: TRBD1; v_call: TRBV7-2; j_call: TRBJ1-3; clone_size: NA; cdr3_aa: CASSPQGAPGNTIYF; cdr3_nt: TGTGCCAGCAGCCCCCAGGGGGCTCCTGGAAACACCATATATTTT
d_call: TRBD1; v_call: TRBV7-8; j_call: TRBJ2-2; clone_size: NA; cdr3_aa: CASSPTGQGGNTGELFF; cdr3_nt: TGTGCCAGCAGCCCTACCGGACAGGGAGGGAACACCGGGGAGCTGTTTTTT
d_call: NA; v_call: TRBV4-1; j_call: TRBJ1-1; clone_size: NA; cdr3_aa: CASSQDGGRLNTEAFF; cdr3_nt: TGCGCCAGCAGCCAAGATGGGGGCAGGCTCAACACTGAAGCTTTCTTT
d_call: TRBD1; v_call: TRBV6-5; j_call: TRBJ2-7; clone_size: NA; cdr3_aa: CASSYFAGQGALEQYF; cdr3_nt: TGTGCCAGCAGTTACTTCGCGGGACAGGGTGCTCTCGAGCAGTACTTC
d_call: TRBD2; v_call: TRBV12-5; j_call: TRBJ2-2; clone_size: NA; cdr3_aa: CASGSATGTSLAGELFF; cdr3_nt: TGTGCTAGTGGTTCCGCAACAGGGACTAGCCTTGCCGGGGAGCTGTTTTTT
d_call: NA; v_call: TRBV6-6; j_call: TRBJ1-5; clone_size: once; cdr3_aa: CASSRGAGNQPQHF; cdr3_nt: TGTGCCAGCAGCCGGGGGGCTGGCAATCAGCCCCAGCATTTT
d_call: NA; v_call: TRBV6-5; j_call: TRBJ1-1; clone_size: NA; cdr3_aa: CASSPTGLNTEAFF; cdr3_nt: TGTGCCAGCAGCCCCACAGGGCTGAACACTGAAGCTTTCTTT
d_call: NA; v_call: TRBV2; j_call: TRBJ2-5; clone_size: NA; cdr3_aa: CASAVGLSSQYF; cdr3_nt: TGTGCCAGCGCCGTGGGCCTGTCCTCCCAGTACTTC
d_call: NA; v_call: TRBV10-2; j_call: TRBJ2-2; clone_size: NA; cdr3_aa: CASAYRGTNTGELFF; cdr3_nt: TGCGCCAGCGCATATAGAGGGACGAACACCGGGGAGCTGTTTTTT
d_call: NA; v_call: TRBV28; j_call: TRBJ2-7; clone_size: NA; cdr3_aa: CASSLVLYEQYF; cdr3_nt: TGTGCCAGCAGTTTAGTTCTTTACGAGCAGTACTTC
d_call: NA; v_call: TRBV28; j_call: TRBJ1-6; clone_size: NA; cdr3_aa: CALWVDGHGAHYNSPLHF; cdr3_nt: TGTGCCCTCTGGGTGGACGGGCATGGGGCCCATTATAATTCACCCCTCCACTTT